The 2 T cell receptor beta chains reported below all come from one sample, sequenced in a study of cytomegalovirus exposure and HLA in healthy donors. The study ran its PCR with 60 Vbeta and 13 Jbeta primers. Here immunoSEQ multiplex PCR was the method, and the copy in TCRdb shows in-frame clones only, minus some. The sample has some 160,000 clones, roughly 80% seen once. Sequencing was carried out using PBMCs. Every receptor here comes from a male donor in good health and CMV-seronegative.

The chain joins TRBV6-6 to TRBJ1-1; 7 nucleotides line up with TRBD1. Germline CDR1 and CDR2: MNHNY and SVGAGI (reference sequence). The V segment lost 2 bases and the J segment 1 base; nucleotides outside the gene matches: 1. There are 14 residues in the CDR3. Here the CDR3 reads CASSYRQGNTEAFF. The CDR3 nucleotides are TGTGCCAGCAGTTACAGACAGGGGAACACTGAAGCTTTCTTT.

The V and J genes are TRBV9 and TRBJ2-3; D is undetermined. From germline, CDR1 is SGDLS and CDR2 YYNGEE. Trimming shortened V by 0 bases and J by 1 base, and 6 bases separated the two germline ends. This CDR3 is built from 14 residues. In DNA, the CDR3 is TGTGCCAGCAGCGTAGCGGTTCGCACAGATACGCAGTATTTT. This codes for CASSVAVRTDTQYF.